This T cell receptor beta chain was sequenced for a study of shared clonotypes between healthy human individuals. Findings and caveats of the study: Memory subsets had estimated richness that was generally smaller than that of naive subsets. Non-shared clonotypes had lower generation probabilities than those shared by all four donors.

Profiling relied on immunoSEQ multiplex PCR, and the TCRdb table lists in-frame clones only, not all of them. The sample comprises about 2.4 million clones, 80% to 95% of which are singletons, and around 0.37% rests with the top ten. Donors were healthy HIV-negative adults without recent acute infections or vaccinations. Each sample came from a Caucasian adult donor living in Nashville, Tennessee. Germline-derived CDR1 and CDR2 are MGHRA and YSYEKL. V was pared by 4 bases and J by 2 bases, with 4 bases of the junction left unmatched. The CDR3 spans 15 residues. In regard to this clone: Its antigen is as yet unknown.

Specimen: naive CD4+ T cells from PBMCs. Subset specified: CD45RA+ positively selected. The source of this sequence is a man between 18 and 35 years old in good health. Some clones in this sample may be carry-over from other donors' samples. The chain uses TRBV4-1 and TRBJ2-7; 11 bases align to TRBD2. The CDR3 reads CASSLSGRETYEQYF. In nucleotides, the CDR3 is TGCGCCAGCAGCCTTAGCGGGAGGGAAACCTACGAGCAGTACTTC.